This is a list of T cell receptor beta chains from one sample in a study of early T cells in non-severe SARS-CoV-2 infection. TCRdb analysed the 5' RACE reads with MiXCR anew, one entry per CDR3 protein. Among over 45,000 distinct CDR3 sequences listed, roughly a tenth were seen once. The material sequenced was whole blood. The receptors stem from an adult who was a healthcare worker with PCR-confirmed SARS-CoV-2 infection or an uninfected control (not recorded which). The CDR3 runs from the conserved cysteine through the conserved F or W. Each record gives: V gene, D gene, clone size, J gene, CDR3 protein, CDR3 DNA. A D gene is named only where the DNA matches it firmly. Clone size is stated in some rows and not others, as once, few, many or a class when expanded.

V: TRBV19; D: NA; size: NA; J: TRBJ2-1; CDR3: CASSIRTDTYNEQFF; DNA: TGTGCCAGTAGTATAAGGACTGACACCTACAATGAGCAGTTCTTC
V: TRBV9; D: TRBD1; size: NA; J: TRBJ2-5; CDR3: CASSEYGQGYETQYF; DNA: TGTGCCAGCAGCGAATATGGACAGGGTTACGAGACCCAGTACTTC
V: TRBV7-2; D: NA; size: many; J: TRBJ2-1; CDR3: CASSREGVPYNEQFF; DNA: TGTGCCAGCAGCCGAGAGGGGGTCCCCTACAATGAGCAGTTCTTC
V: TRBV7-6; D: TRBD2; size: few; J: TRBJ2-3; CDR3: CASSLVSSGSLDTQYF; DNA: TGTGCCAGCAGCTTAGTAAGCAGCGGGAGTTTGGATACGCAGTATTTT
V: TRBV12-3/TRBV12-4; D: TRBD1; size: few; J: TRBJ2-7; CDR3: CASSSTGAEQYF; DNA: TGTGCCAGCAGCTCGACAGGGGCCGAGCAGTACTTC
V: TRBV20-1; D: NA; size: medium-sized; J: TRBJ1-1; CDR3: CSATTTGTEAFF; DNA: TGCAGTGCTACCACGACCGGCACTGAAGCTTTCTTT
V: TRBV5-1; D: NA; size: NA; J: TRBJ2-7; CDR3: CASSGSGSHPYEQYF; DNA: TGCGCCAGCAGCGGCTCAGGGTCCCATCCCTACGAGCAGTACTTC
V: TRBV27; D: NA; size: NA; J: TRBJ2-5; CDR3: CASSLISPGTAKKETQYF; DNA: TGTGCCAGCAGTTTAATTTCCCCGGGGACGGCCAAGAAAGAGACCCAGTACTTC
V: TRBV29-1; D: TRBD1; size: many; J: TRBJ1-2; CDR3: CSVDSDRVGSYGYTF; DNA: TGCAGCGTTGATAGCGACAGGGTCGGTAGTTATGGCTACACCTTC
V: TRBV9; D: NA; size: few; J: TRBJ1-2; CDR3: CASSSFVVGNYGYTF; DNA: TGTGCCAGCAGCTCTTTTGTCGTCGGGAACTATGGCTACACCTTC
V: TRBV3-1; D: TRBD2; size: few; J: TRBJ2-5; CDR3: CASSQEEGLAGQETQYF; DNA: TGTGCCAGCAGCCAAGAAGAAGGTCTAGCGGGACAAGAGACCCAGTACTTC